Below, 9 T cell receptor beta chains from the same sample are listed, as sequenced in a study of identifying expanded T cells in peripheral blood. Profiling relied on immunoSEQ multiplex PCR, and the TCRdb table lists in-frame clones only, not all of them. The sample has under 120,000 clones; 85% to 90% are singletons. Sample: blood. Receptors were obtained from a person aged 18 to 70 in good health.

The V gene is TRBV5-8, the J gene TRBJ2-5; 7 nucleotides agree with TRBD2. V lost 4 bases and J lost 3; bases outside the gene matches: 6. Germline V CDR1 and CDR2: SGHTS, YDEGEE. CDR3 length equals 14 residues. The CDR3 sequence: CASSAERGEETQYF. As DNA, the CDR3 is TGTGCCAGCAGCGCAGAACGGGGGGAAGAGACCCAGTACTTC.

A single count supports this clone. The V call is TRBV18, the J call TRBJ2-5; D is undetermined. CDR1 is KGHSH, CDR2 LQKENI, per germline. V lost 2 bases, J lost 3 bases, and 22 bases lay in between. This CDR3 region has 18 residues. The CDR3 bases are TGTGCCAGCTCACCAGGATTTCGGAATTCCCCTCTCAAAGAGACCCAGTACTTC. It specifies CASSPGFRNSPLKETQYF.

The V call is TRBV4-3, the J call TRBJ2-4; D unresolved. V was trimmed by 0 bases and J by 9 bases, leaving 24 bases between them. CDR3 length equals 18 residues. Germline lookup yields CDR1 LGHNA and CDR2 YSLEER. CDR3 DNA sequence: TGCGCCAGCAGCCAAGATAGGGTCGCAGGTCGGTTGTTTAGCATTCAGTACTTC. It encodes CASSQDRVAGRLFSIQYF.

This clone appeared a few times. The chain carries TRBV7-2 and TRBJ1-3, with unresolved D. With 2 bases removed from V and 2 bases from J, the gap between germline ends came to 10 bases. The CDR3 covers 15 residues. Germline V gives CDR1 SGHTA, CDR2 FQGNSA. For the CDR3, the DNA is TGTGCCAGCAGCTTACCCCCCCAGGCTGGAAACACCATATATTTT. As protein: CASSLPPQAGNTIYF.

CDR3 nucleotides: TGTGCCAGCAGTGCAGCGACCCAAGAGACCCAGTACTTC. Residues: CASSAATQETQYF. The rearrangement links TRBV25-1 to TRBJ2-5; the D is unclear. The CDR3 has 13 amino acids. Germline-derived CDR1 and CDR2 are MGHDK and SYGVNS. V was trimmed by 4 bases and J by 1 base, leaving 7 bases between them.

The V call is TRBV7-2, the J call TRBJ2-3; 7 positions match TRBD2. The CDR3 is 16 amino acids. Germline CDR1 reads SGHTA; CDR2 reads FQGNSA. After removal of 3 bases from V and 6 bases from J, the junction contained 12 bases not matched to a gene. CDR3 nucleotide sequence: TGTGCCAGCAGCTTTCGCCCGCTAGCGGTGGGGGATACGCAGTATTTT. Protein product: CASSFRPLAVGDTQYF.

The chain joins TRBV7-2 to TRBJ2-7, with TRBD2 matching over 10 bases. Germline V gene sequence: CDR1 SGHTA, CDR2 FQGNSA. V trimming: 5 bases; J trimming: 5 bases; junction bases outside the gene matches: 9. This CDR3 contains 15 residues. The CDR3 nucleotides are TGTGCCAGCAGCGTAACTAGCGGGGTTTTTGACGAGCAGTACTTC. It translates to CASSVTSGVFDEQYF.

J is TRBJ1-1 and V is TRBV6-1; D is uncertain. The ends were cut back, 1 base at V and 1 base at J, with 16 bases in the middle. Germline CDR1 MNHNS, CDR2 SASEGT. This CDR3 comprises 17 residues. Here the CDR3 DNA reads TGTGCCAGCAGTGAAGTTGCAGCTATAGTAGGGAACACTGAAGCTTTCTTT. Translated, it gives CASSEVAAIVGNTEAFF.

J is TRBJ1-2 and V is TRBV9; D call uncertain. The CDR3 has 12 amino acids. Trimming took off 3 bases at V and 4 bases at J, with 7 bases between the two ends. Germline assignment: CDR1 SGDLS and CDR2 YYNGEE. The CDR3 nucleotides read TGTGCCAGCAGCGAAAGAACCTATGGCTACACCTTC. As protein: CASSERTYGYTF.